The 20 T cell receptor beta chains below come from one sample, sequenced in a study of T cells in Graves' hyperthyroidism and ophthalmopathy. There were TCR beta CDR3 regions amplified from RNA transcripts. The primer set for the first-round RT-PCR of the TCR CDR3 was HTBI. One entry per CDR3 protein, called by TCRdb with MiXCR from the multiplex PCR reads. The sample holds hundreds of thousands of distinct CDR3 sequences; roughly 14% are singletons and the top ten take approximately 25%. Sequencing was carried out using blood. These TCRs come from a woman between 25 and 40 years old with Graves' hyperthyroidism.

The rearrangement joins TRBV9 to TRBJ1-4; 10 bases line up with TRBD1. Germline values: CDR1 SGDLS, CDR2 YYNGEE. The V gene end was trimmed by 3 bases and the J gene end by 8 bases; junction bases not matched to a gene: 10. This CDR3 spans 16 amino acids. The CDR3 DNA is TGTGCCAGCAGCGACAGCGGGACAGGGGCTGGGGAAAAACTGTTTTTT. Translating it yields CASSDSGTGAGEKLFF. The full variable domain, its missing parts supplied by reference TRBV9 and TRBJ1-4, is DSGVTQTPKHLITATGQRVTLRCSPRSGDLSVYWYQQSLDQGLQFLIQYYNGEERAKGNILERFSAQQFPDLHSELNLSSLELGDSALYFCASSDSGTGAGEKLFFGSGTQLSVL.

This clonotype has at least ten counts. J is TRBJ2-1 and V is TRBV28; tentatively, D is TRBD1 or TRBD2 (5 bases each). CDR3 length: 16 amino acids. V gave up 8 bases and J gave up 5 bases, with 22 bases separating them. The V gene's germline CDR1 is MDHEN and CDR2 SYDVKM. The CDR3 here is CASSSRRGRGDNEQFF. DNA of the CDR3: TGTGCCAGCTCCTCGAGAAGAGGGAGAGGGGACAATGAGCAGTTCTTC.

This clonotype was found many times. The chain links TRBV28 to TRBJ1-4; TRBD1 is a possible D gene (6 bases). Trimming stripped 6 bases from V and 7 bases from J, with 21 bases between. Germline V gene lookup returns CDR1 MDHEN and CDR2 SYDVKM. The length of the CDR3 is 16 residues. In DNA, the CDR3 is TGTGCCAGCAGCCCTATATCTGGGGGGCTTCCTGAAAAACTGTTTTTT. It specifies CASSPISGGLPEKLFF.

The rearrangement links TRBV5-5 to TRBJ1-5; D might be TRBD1 (5 bases). The ends were cut back, 0 bases at V and 6 bases at J, with 16 bases in the middle. The CDR3 sequence is 16 residues long. Germline CDR1 is SGHKS and CDR2 is YYEKEE (reference sequence). CDR3 amino acids: CASSLDAGKRSQPQHF. Here the CDR3 DNA reads TGTGCCAGCAGCTTGGACGCAGGGAAGAGGAGTCAGCCCCAGCATTTT.

This clonotype came up many times. The rearrangement links TRBV6-1 to TRBJ2-3; D might be TRBD2 (6 bases). V was pared by 8 bases and J by 0 bases, with 12 bases between. The CDR3 is made up of 14 amino acids. Per germline, CDR1 MNHNS and CDR2 SASEGT. In nucleotides, the CDR3 is TGTGCCAGCGCGGTCCGGGAGAGCACAGATACGCAGTATTTT. Amino acid sequence: CASAVRESTDTQYF.

There are a few counts of this clonotype. At one of its ends the junction is not consistent with the germline gene, which may arise from a read error. The chain combines TRBV20-1 with TRBJ1-5, with a weak D call TRBD1 (5 bases). This CDR3 region has 13 residues. The germline V gene has CDR1 DFQATT and CDR2 SNEGSKA (reference sequence). This CDR3 is CSTRGPGGQPQHF. The CDR3 DNA sequence: TGCAGTACTAGGGGCCCTGGGGGACAGCCCCAGCATTTT.

This clonotype was counted many times. This chain connects TRBV12-3 or TRBV12-4 to TRBJ1-2; D may be TRBD1 (6 bases). The CDR3 extends over 14 amino acids. V was trimmed by 6 bases and J by 4 bases, leaving 15 bases between them. The CDR3 loop reads CASSRGGTPYGYTF. The DNA of the CDR3 is TGTGCCAGCAGCAGAGGGGGGACTCCCTATGGCTACACCTTC.

This chain joins TRBV14 and TRBJ1-3; no firm D call. Germline CDR1 and CDR2: SGHDN and FVKESK. Between the trimmed V and J ends, which lost 3 bases and 7 bases, there was a span of 4 bases. The CDR3 has 11 amino acids. CDR3 nucleotide sequence: TGTGCCAGCAGCCACACGAACACCATATATTTT. This sequence encodes CASSHTNTIYF. The full variable domain, rest sourced from reference TRBV14 and TRBJ1-3, is EAGVTQFPSHSVIEKGQTVTLRCDPISGHDNLYWYRRVMGKEIKFLLHFVKESKQDESGMPNNRFLAERTGGTYSTLKVQPAELEDSGVYFCASSHTNTIYFGEGSWLTVV.

This clonotype was picked up many times. The V call is TRBV20-1, the J call TRBJ2-1; D might be TRBD2 (5 bases). Germline CDR1 and CDR2: DFQATT and SNEGSKA (reference sequence). V was trimmed by 6 bases and J by 7 bases, leaving 22 bases between them. This CDR3 is built from 15 residues. The DNA for the CDR3 is TGCAGTGCAGGACTTGGGTCTTGGTATAGGAATGAGCAGTTCTTC. Protein sequence: CSAGLGSWYRNEQFF.

This clonotype was seen at least ten times. The rearrangement uses TRBV27 and TRBJ1-2; the match to TRBD1 covers 8 bases. Trimming took 6 bases from V and 8 from J; bases not matched to a gene: 11. Germline loops: CDR1 MNHEY, CDR2 SMNVEV (reference sequence). The CDR3 contains 14 residues. Here the CDR3 reads CASRSLGQEDGYTF. CDR3 nucleotide sequence: TGTGCCAGCAGATCACTGGGACAGGAGGACGGCTACACCTTC.

V gene TRBV9 combines with J gene TRBJ2-3; 8 nucleotides match TRBD2. There are 14 residues in the CDR3. The J segment lost 2 bases and the V segment lost 8 bases, leaving 7 bases of the junction unmatched. In germline, CDR1 is SGDLS, CDR2 YYNGEE. CDR3 protein: CASTGGVDTDTQYF. In DNA form, the CDR3 reads TGTGCCAGTACGGGAGGGGTAGACACAGATACGCAGTATTTT.

This clonotype turned up a few times. V usage is TRBV6-6 and J usage is TRBJ2-7, with D possibly being TRBD2 (5 bases). With 1 base removed from V and 5 bases from J, the gap between germline ends came to 9 bases. The CDR3 is 13 residues long. Germline V lookup: CDR1 MNHNY, CDR2 SVGAGI (reference sequence). The CDR3 region is CASSYLTGDEQYF. In DNA form, the CDR3 reads TGTGCCAGCAGTTACTTAACCGGGGACGAGCAGTACTTC.

Only one count was recorded for this clonotype. The CDR3 DNA sequence: TGCGCCAGCAGCGTTGCTAGCGTCACCTACGAGCAGTACTTC. This translates into CASSVASVTYEQYF. V is TRBV5-1 and J is TRBJ2-7; TRBD2 is a possible D gene (6 bases). Germline V lookup: CDR1 SGHRS, CDR2 YFSETQ. Trimming removed 4 bases from V and 2 bases from J, with 13 bases in between. CDR3 size: 14 residues.

This clonotype has only a few counts. The chain joins TRBV9 to TRBJ2-5; possible D gene TRBD1, 5 bases. The CDR3 sequence is 15 residues long. Germline assignment: CDR1 SGDLS and CDR2 YYNGEE. V lost 0 bases to trimming and J lost 3 bases, with 12 bases between them. For the CDR3, the DNA is TGTGCCAGCAGCGTAGCGTTGCAGGGTGAAGAGACCCAGTACTTC. Translating it yields CASSVALQGEETQYF. The full variable domain, its missing parts supplied by reference TRBV9 and TRBJ2-5, is DSGVTQTPKHLITATGQRVTLRCSPRSGDLSVYWYQQSLDQGLQFLIQYYNGEERAKGNILERFSAQQFPDLHSELNLSSLELGDSALYFCASSVALQGEETQYFGPGTRLLVL.

This clonotype has ten or more counts. The chain employs TRBV28 and TRBJ1-2, with D possibly being TRBD1 (5 bases). Germline V lookup: CDR1 MDHEN, CDR2 SYDVKM. The germline V and J ends were trimmed by 2 bases and 0 bases, with 7 bases remaining between them. There are 14 residues in the CDR3. Here the CDR3 DNA reads TGTGCCAGCAGTTTAGGACAACCTAACTATGGCTACACCTTC. Translating it yields CASSLGQPNYGYTF.

To note about this clonotype: A much larger clone lies one base from this, so it may be a read error. The chain combines TRBV25-1 with TRBJ1-1; 10 bases match TRBD1. Germline CDR1 and CDR2: MGHDK and SYGVNS. The CDR3 consists of 16 residues. The ends lost 4 bases at V and 2 bases at J; junction bases unmatched: 7. CDR3 sequence (DNA): TGTGCCAGCAGTGGGCGGACAGGGGGAACTAACACTGAAGCTTTCTTT. It is translated as CASSGRTGGTNTEAFF.

At least ten counts were recorded for this clonotype. The V and J genes are TRBV28 and TRBJ2-3; perhaps TRBD1 as D (6 bases). The germline CDR1 and CDR2 sequences are MDHEN and SYDVKM. Trimming pared 3 bases from V and 2 bases from J, leaving 12 bases between. This CDR3 comprises 15 residues. Written as DNA, the CDR3 is TGTGCCAGCAGTTTCCGGACAGCTCTCACAGATACGCAGTATTTT. It is translated as CASSFRTALTDTQYF.

Worth noting for this clonotype: With a much larger clone just one base away, this may be a read error. The V call is TRBV7-2, the J call TRBJ2-5, with D unresolved. Germline CDR1 SGHTA, CDR2 FQGNSA. The CDR3 is 12 amino acids. V lost 5 bases to trimming and J lost 2 bases, with 6 bases between them. CDR3 loop: CASSQNQETQYF. The CDR3 coding sequence is TGTGCCAGCAGCCAGAATCAAGAGACCCAGTACTTC.

The chain couples TRBV19 to TRBJ2-3; D is unclear. Germline V gene sequence: CDR1 LNHDA, CDR2 SQIVND (reference sequence). Trimming cost V 6 bases and J 6 bases, with 10 bases left between them. The CDR3 sequence is 12 residues long. CDR3 coding DNA: TGTGCCAGTAGGTACCGTTCGGATACGCAGTATTTT. Its protein is CASRYRSDTQYF. Using reference TRBV19 and TRBJ2-3 for the parts outside the CDR3, the full variable domain is DGGITQSPKYLFRKEGQNVTLSCEQNLNHDAMYWYRQDPGQGLRLIYYSQIVNDFQKGDIAEGYSVSREKKESFPLTVTSAQKNPTAFYLCASRYRSDTQYFGPGTRLTVL.

This clonotype was detected many times. The chain couples TRBV28 to TRBJ2-7; tentative D call: TRBD1 (6 bases). V dropped 6 bases and J dropped 2 bases, with 23 bases sitting between them. Germline V lookup: CDR1 MDHEN, CDR2 SYDVKM. The CDR3 length is 17 residues. As DNA, the CDR3 is TGTGCCAGCAGACCTTACTCCGGGACATGGTATCCCTACGAGCAGTACTTC. Amino acid sequence: CASRPYSGTWYPYEQYF.